This T cell receptor (beta chain) is from a study of pediatric ulcerative colitis. For the study at large: Ulcerative colitis patients had pancolitis or left-sided colitis, with confirming histology.

The survey-level immunoSEQ assay was used. Produced via immunoSEQ multiplex PCR; TCRdb's table is partial and in-frame only. The data hold about 64,000 clones, with about 90% observed a single time. Overall study results and limits: Clonal expansions reduced rectal repertoire diversity in acute severe colitis.

Germline values: CDR1 SGDLS, CDR2 YYNGEE. V was trimmed by 3 bases and J by 4 bases, leaving 8 bases between them. The CDR3 spans 12 residues. No immunosuppressive drugs were given to ulcerative colitis patients before diagnostic colonoscopy. Remarks on this clone: What it recognizes is unknown.

The V gene is TRBV9, the J gene TRBJ2-7; D is undetermined. This sequence was found in a boy aged 10-17 years with severe ulcerative colitis. Sequenced sample: blood. As DNA, the CDR3 is TGTGCCAGCAGCGGAGTAGGTTACGAGCAGTACTTC. Residues: CASSGVGYEQYF. The variable domain in full, completed from reference TRBV9 and TRBJ2-7, reads DSGVTQTPKHLITATGQRVTLRCSPRSGDLSVYWYQQSLDQGLQFLIQYYNGEERAKGNILERFSAQQFPDLHSELNLSSLELGDSALYFCASSGVGYEQYFGPGTRLTVT.